The entry below describes one T cell receptor beta chain. The sample comes from a study of technical replicates of blood from a handful of donors. The CDR3 runs to 15 residues. Germline V gene sequence: CDR1 SGHNT, CDR2 YYREEE (reference sequence). V lost 3 bases and J 3 bases, leaving 15 bases between the germline ends. The repertoire was sequenced with immunoSEQ multiplex PCR; TCRdb's copy has only in-frame clones and lacks some. There are around 83,000 clones in the sample; roughly 92% occur only once, and around 0.26% lies in the top ten. This chain links TRBV5-4 with TRBJ1-1, with D unclear. The TCR was taken from a human donor in good health. Sequencing was done on a sample of T cells isolated from PBMCs. CDR3 amino acids: CASSSAGGPDTEAFF. DNA for the CDR3: TGTGCCAGCAGCTCAGCCGGAGGCCCTGACACTGAAGCTTTCTTT.